This T cell receptor (beta chain) was identified during a study of T cell responses to AZD1222 COVID-19 vaccine. Study results and limitations: When two AZD1222 doses had been given, Spike-specific TCR breadth and depth rose. The sample set comprised mostly white British donors with more females, and clonal diversity was possibly underestimated. A reported finding is that nearly half of spike-specific TCRs target unmutated variant regions.

In the case of this clone: What it binds is not known.

Using immunoSEQ multiplex PCR, the repertoire was profiled, and TCRdb retains in-frame clones only, with some absent. Of about 130,000 clones in the sample, approximately 84% were seen once. The input for sequencing was peripheral blood, taken on day 0 of AZD1222 vaccination. The receptor was derived from an adult in good health.

The chain's CDR3 is CASSFVHRVGYEQYF. In nucleotides, the CDR3 is TGTGCCAGCAGCTTCGTGCACAGGGTGGGCTACGAGCAGTACTTC. The chain has TRBV7-8 and TRBJ2-7; possibly TRBD1 for D (6 bases). The V gene lost 3 bases and the J gene lost 3 bases, with 15 bases spanning the gap. CDR1 SGHVS and CDR2 FQNEAQ come from the germline V gene. There are 15 residues in the CDR3. The complete variable domain, with remaining parts taken from reference TRBV7-8 and TRBJ2-7, reads GAGVSQSPRYKVAKRGQDVALRCDPISGHVSLFWYQQALGQGPEFLTYFQNEAQLDKSGLPSDRFFAERPEGSVSTLKIQRTQQEDSAVYLCASSFVHRVGYEQYFGPGTRLTVT.